Below are 15 T cell receptor beta chains sequenced from a single sample in a study of blood T cell repertoires in COVID-19. Repertoires were generated with immunoSEQ multiplex PCR, while TCRdb's copy carries only in-frame clones and drops some. The sample includes 270,000 or so clones, 86% seen only once; the top ten take approximately 9.7%. The sequenced sample consisted of peripheral blood. The receptors here all came from a man in his forties with active or convalescent COVID-19.

The V call is TRBV2, the J call TRBJ1-1; tentative D call: TRBD1 (5 bases). CDR1 and CDR2 from the germline V gene are SNHLY and FYNNEI. The V end lost 6 bases, the J end lost 3 bases, and 8 bases lay between the germline ends. The CDR3 consists of 12 residues. This CDR3 is CASRGQYTEAFF. The CDR3 nucleotides read TGTGCCAGCAGGGGGCAGTACACTGAAGCTTTCTTT.

V is TRBV6-5 and J is TRBJ2-1; 9 bases align to TRBD2. Germline CDR1 reads MNHEY; CDR2 reads SVGAGI. The CDR3 sequence is 15 residues long. V trimming: 6 bases; J trimming: 8 bases; junction bases outside the gene matches: 11. This CDR3 reads CASSTGTSRRDEQFF. CDR3 nucleotides: TGTGCCAGCAGCACCGGGACTAGCCGTCGTGATGAGCAGTTCTTC.

This sequence joins TRBV25-1 and TRBJ2-1, with TRBD2 matching 9 bases. From germline, CDR1 is MGHDK and CDR2 SYGVNS. V lost 0 bases to trimming and J lost 7 bases; unmatched junction nucleotides: 4. CDR3 size: 15 residues. This chain's CDR3 is CASSEYAGGENEQFF. CDR3 in DNA: TGTGCCAGCAGTGAATACGCGGGAGGGGAGAATGAGCAGTTCTTC.

This clone was recorded a few times. The rearrangement joins TRBV5-1 to TRBJ1-2; a weak D match, TRBD1 (5 bases). Trimming left V 0 bases short and J 4 bases short, with 19 bases between. The CDR3 runs to 17 residues. Per the germline V gene, CDR1 is SGHRS and CDR2 is YFSETQ. The CDR3 DNA is TGCGCCAGCAGCTTGGGGGCCCTTTTGACAGCGTCCTATGGCTACACCTTC. Translated, it gives CASSLGALLTASYGYTF.

In its sample, this clone was seen once. The rearrangement joins TRBV19 to TRBJ1-2, with a possible D match to TRBD1 (6 bases). CDR1 LNHDA and CDR2 SQIVND come from the germline V gene (reference sequence). The V gene lost 3 bases and the J gene lost 7 bases, with 12 bases spanning the gap. The CDR3 is 13 residues long. The CDR3 DNA sequence: TGTGCCAGTAGTATTGGCACAGGGCCTGGCTACACCTTC. This translates into CASSIGTGPGYTF.

This chain connects TRBV7-2 to TRBJ1-3; the D is unclear. The CDR3 loop spans 13 amino acids. The germline V and J ends were trimmed by 8 bases and 3 bases, with 11 bases remaining between them. Germline-derived CDR1 and CDR2 are SGHTA and FQGNSA. The CDR3 loop is CASAVRGGNTIYF. The DNA of the CDR3 is TGTGCCAGCGCCGTCAGAGGTGGAAACACCATATATTTT.

The rearrangement links TRBV19 to TRBJ2-5, with 13 positions matching TRBD2. Germline CDR1 and CDR2: LNHDA and SQIVND (reference sequence). V lost 5 bases, J lost 6 bases, and 9 bases stayed unmatched. The CDR3 consists of 16 residues. CDR3 loop: CASSQRLAGGMKTQYF. DNA for the CDR3: TGTGCCAGTAGTCAACGACTAGCGGGAGGAATGAAGACCCAGTACTTC.

The chain uses TRBV19 and TRBJ2-1, with D possibly matching TRBD2 (6 bases). The germline V and J ends were trimmed by 5 bases and 8 bases, with 13 bases remaining between them. This CDR3 region has 13 residues. Germline CDR1 LNHDA, CDR2 SQIVND (reference sequence). In nucleotides, the CDR3 is TGTGCCAGTAGTCCCGGGAGCTCCGATGAGCAGTTCTTC. It encodes CASSPGSSDEQFF.

The J gene is TRBJ2-1, the V gene TRBV10-2, with 13 bases aligning to TRBD2. V was clipped by 8 bases and J by 8 bases; unmatched bases: 3. Germline V gives CDR1 WSHSY, CDR2 SAAADI. This CDR3 comprises 13 residues. In DNA, the CDR3 is TGCGCCAGCCGGACTAGCGGGGGAGATGAGCAGTTCTTC. Residues: CASRTSGGDEQFF.

The genes are TRBV5-5 and TRBJ2-7; D might be TRBD2 (5 bases). V gave up 5 bases and J gave up 4 bases, with 16 bases separating them. Germline CDR1 is SGHKS and CDR2 is YYEKEE (reference sequence). This CDR3 contains 14 residues. For the CDR3, the DNA is TGTGCCAGCAGTTCCGAGGGCGGTTTTTACGAGCAGTACTTC. It is translated as CASSSEGGFYEQYF.

This sequence joins TRBV9 and TRBJ1-3; 7 positions agree with TRBD1. V gave up 2 bases and J gave up 1 base; unmatched junction bases: 3. The CDR3 is 15 amino acids. Germline V gene lookup returns CDR1 SGDLS and CDR2 YYNGEE. In nucleotides, the CDR3 is TGTGCCAGCAGCGTCGGCAGGGGGTCTGGAAACACCATATATTTT. Amino acids: CASSVGRGSGNTIYF.

The rearrangement links TRBV27 to TRBJ1-1, with D perhaps matching TRBD1 (5 bases). CDR1 and CDR2 (germline): MNHEY, SMNVEV (reference sequence). The CDR3 spans 13 residues. Trimming removed 5 bases from V and 1 base from J, with 8 bases in between. The chain's CDR3 is CASSQDRNTEAFF. CDR3 in DNA: TGTGCCAGCAGTCAAGACAGGAACACTGAAGCTTTCTTT.

This clone was seen a single time. The rearrangement links TRBV6-5 to TRBJ1-5; D remains ambiguous. The V end was cut by 6 bases, the J end by 5 bases, with 14 bases between. CDR1 and CDR2 (germline): MNHEY, SVGAGI. There are 14 residues in the CDR3. The CDR3 loop reads CASSHNINDQPQHF. The CDR3, as DNA: TGTGCCAGCAGCCACAACATTAACGATCAGCCCCAGCATTTT.

The rearrangement joins TRBV29-1 to TRBJ2-5; 8 bases are shared with TRBD2. Unmatched junction bases numbered 11, after V lost 6 bases and J lost 5 bases. CDR3 size: 14 residues. The germline gives CDR1 SQVTM, CDR2 ANQGSEA. The CDR3 loop is CSVLSEGGGETQYF. In DNA form, the CDR3 reads TGCAGCGTACTAAGCGAGGGCGGGGGGGAGACCCAGTACTTC.

This clone is a singleton in its sample. This chain links TRBV5-5 with TRBJ2-7; the D gene is possibly TRBD1 (6 bases). The V end lost 6 bases, the J end lost 6 bases, and 19 bases lay between the germline ends. Germline CDR1 SGHKS, CDR2 YYEKEE (reference sequence). The CDR3 loop spans 14 amino acids. CDR3: CASKKESGVGEQYF. CDR3 nucleotide sequence: TGTGCCAGCAAAAAAGAGTCAGGGGTAGGCGAGCAGTACTTC.